This entry describes one T cell receptor beta chain. This clonotype was seen ten or more times. Its binding antigen is unknown. Per-nucleotide qualities are absent, and no much larger clonotype sits a single base away. The sample is drawn from a study of T cells after yellow fever vaccination (dated by TCRdb to between 2018 and 2021). Concerning the study at large: The SMART-Seq v4 Ultra Low Input RNA kit was used to prepare libraries from fractions with low cell numbers. Bulk TCR alpha and beta repertoires were sequenced longitudinally to track T-cell clones before and after primary and booster YFV17D yellow fever vaccination. Blood samples were taken at several timepoints before and after primary and secondary immunization, and bulk PBMC replicates and cell subsets were isolated. Two healthy male donors, one aged 18 to 30 and one aged 30 to 40 years, made up the cohort.

The treatment or condition label corresponds to: live attenuated yellow fever vaccine strain. Two biological replicates of bulk PBMCs were collected at each blood-draw timepoint. PBMCs were isolated from peripheral blood using a standard Ficoll-Paque protocol. RNA was extracted with TriZol from bulk PBMCs, CD4 and CD8 fractions, and dextramer-positive and dextramer-negative fractions. V was cut back by 2 bases and J by 4 bases, leaving a gap of 10 bases between them. The germline V gene supplies CDR1 SGHDT and CDR2 YYEEEE. The CDR3, cysteine through valine, is 13 amino acids long. The kept DNA is CDR3 alone, 39 bases in frame from the first base. Study-level results and caveats: A small share of clonotypes was detected in both CD4 and CD8 compartments, with the overlap likely arising from convergent recombination. Because abundant contaminating clonotypes from the bulk population could be contained in FACS-sorted repertoires, computational filtering was required. Because only two donors were included in the study, the extent to which the findings can be generalized is limited. Compared with the primary T-cell response, the secondary T-cell response was faster but weaker, reaching its peak on day 5 rather than on day 15. After the booster, most of the clones that had expanded following primary vaccination were detected again (96% of CD4 and 80% to 90% of CD8), which suggests that memory was broadly maintained.

Sequencer: Illumina NovaSeq 6000. TCR cDNA was made using 5'RACE template switching, a step that added a universal primer site and unique molecular identifiers. cDNA synthesis was primed from both the TCR alpha and TCR beta constant segments. Two PCR steps were used to amplify libraries, with sample barcodes and sequencing adapters being added in the second step. Sequencing of libraries was performed on Illumina HiSeq 2500 (2x100 bp) or NovaSeq (2x150 bp). The authors' analysis ran thus. Demultiplexing of reads and collapsing into UMI consensus sequences were performed with MIGEC, and V(D)J alignment was carried out with MiXCR. Clonotypes responding to the vaccine were identified with edgeR on replicate PBMC samples, with the criteria of FDR below 0.01 and a log2 fold change above 5 up to day 15. CD4 or CD8 identity was assigned to each bulk clonotype according to whether the clonotype was present at higher abundance in the sequenced CD4 repertoire or the sequenced CD8 repertoire. The raw public reads went through TCRdb reprocessing: fastp at Q25, MiXCR clone calling, in-frame beta chains kept. Identical CDR3 protein sequences are pooled into one entry, listed with their most common genes and DNA. The V and J calls were not made by the authors but by TCRdb's processing. The sample data list a few hundred thousand distinct CDR3 sequences, and 3.6% of these were observed just once. About 25% of the sample lies in the top ten.

The receptor's source is a man aged 18-30 years who received the YFV17D yellow fever vaccine. The chain uses TRBV5-6 and TRBJ2-7, with an unclear D gene assignment. Material: PBMCs, obtained on the day of the yellow fever booster vaccination. The CDR3 reads as follows: CASSFTGGYEQYV. The DNA sequence is TGTGCCAGCAGCTTCACGGGCGGATACGAGCAGTACGTC.